These 20 T cell receptor beta chains came from one sample sequenced in a study of T cell repertoires in cytomegalovirus infection. TCRdb ran MiXCR on the reads and lists one entry per CDR3 protein. The sample consists of hundreds of thousands of distinct CDR3 sequences, about 31% of them appearing once. Their recognized antigens are unknown. This specimen was cultured CD8+ T cells from PBMCs, taken from culture after CMV antigen stimulation. The receptor source for this set is a human donor in good health (CMV status not recorded). Some clones in this sample may be carry-over from other donors' samples.

This clonotype was counted between two and nine times. The rearrangement joins TRBV20-1 to TRBJ2-3, with 12 bases identical to TRBD2. This CDR3 has 15 amino acids. Looked up from germline, CDR1 is DFQATT and CDR2 is SNEGSKA (reference sequence). V was clipped by 3 bases and J by 7 bases; unmatched bases: 8. Written as DNA, the CDR3 is TGCAGTGCTAGGTCCCTAGCGGGGGGGGGAAATACGCAGTATTTT. It specifies CSARSLAGGGNTQYF.

This rearrangement joins TRBV27 to TRBJ2-4; a weak D match, TRBD1 (6 bases). The V end was cut by 0 bases, the J end by 2 bases, with 8 bases between. CDR3 length equals 15 residues. Germline V gene data show CDR1 as MNHEY and CDR2 as SMNVEV (reference sequence). CDR3 DNA: TGTGCCAGCAGTTTATCGGGGGCGTCCAAAAACATTCAGTACTTC. This sequence encodes CASSLSGASKNIQYF.

This chain links TRBV23-1 with TRBJ2-7; D may correspond to TRBD1 or TRBD2 (5 bases each). TRBV23-1 is filed as an ORF, its function uncertain. The CDR3 has 16 residues. V lost 4 bases to trimming and J lost 2 bases, with 18 bases between them. The CDR3 is CASSPLNRDVAYEQYF. The CDR3 DNA is TGCGCCAGCAGTCCATTGAACCGGGACGTAGCCTACGAGCAGTACTTC.

In its sample, this clonotype was seen a few times. The chain uses TRBV6-2 or TRBV6-3 and TRBJ2-1; TRBD1 matches at 10 bases. V gave up 5 bases and J gave up 8 bases; unmatched junction bases: 6. The germline V gene has CDR1 MNHEY and CDR2 SVGEGT. CDR3 length: 14 residues. CDR3 amino acids: CASSTWTGGHEQFF. As DNA, the CDR3 is TGTGCCAGCAGTACCTGGACAGGGGGTCATGAGCAGTTCTTC.

This clonotype has only a few counts. J is TRBJ2-2 and V is TRBV4-1; D is possibly TRBD1 or TRBD2 (7 bases each). The CDR3 is 15 amino acids. With 4 bases removed from V and 7 bases from J, the gap between germline ends came to 16 bases. CDR1 is MGHRA, CDR2 YSYEKL, per germline. The CDR3 spells CASSLRQGGGGELFF. The CDR3, as DNA: TGCGCCAGCAGCCTCCGACAGGGAGGGGGCGGGGAGCTGTTTTTT.

The rearrangement uses TRBV9 and TRBJ2-5, with TRBD2 matching 7 bases. Germline CDR1 reads SGDLS; CDR2 reads YYNGEE. The CDR3 extends over 17 amino acids. V dropped 7 bases and J dropped 4; count of bases not matched to a gene: 19. CDR3 in amino acids: CASGTSVSHLRVETQYF. In DNA form, the CDR3 reads TGTGCCAGCGGAACTAGCGTCAGCCACTTGAGGGTAGAGACCCAGTACTTC. Complete variable domain (other parts from reference TRBV9 and TRBJ2-5): DSGVTQTPKHLITATGQRVTLRCSPRSGDLSVYWYQQSLDQGLQFLIQYYNGEERAKGNILERFSAQQFPDLHSELNLSSLELGDSALYFCASGTSVSHLRVETQYFGPGTRLLVL.

V usage is TRBV7-8 and J usage is TRBJ1-1; D is uncertain. Germline assignment: CDR1 SGHVS and CDR2 FQNEAQ. The CDR3 sequence is 12 residues long. Trimming pared 3 bases from V and 6 bases from J, leaving 8 bases between. The CDR3 coding sequence is TGTGCCAGCAGCTTTGGTAAGGCTGAAGCTTTCTTT. This encodes CASSFGKAEAFF.

CDR3 in DNA: TGTGCCAGCAGTTACGCAAGGAACCCTAATGAAAAACTGTTTTTT. The encoded protein is CASSYARNPNEKLFF. The chain joins TRBV6-2 or TRBV6-3 to TRBJ1-4; no definite D call. Between the trimmed V and J ends, which lost 2 bases and 3 bases, there was a span of 10 bases. CDR3 length: 15 amino acids. In germline, CDR1 is MNHEY, CDR2 SVGEGT.

There are many counts of this clonotype. The J gene is TRBJ2-2, the V gene TRBV12-3 or TRBV12-4; D ambiguous. The V and J ends lost 4 bases and 7 bases respectively, with 10 bases between them. This CDR3 has 13 residues. The CDR3 protein is CASSSHSGGELFF. CDR3 nucleotides: TGTGCCAGCAGTTCCCACTCCGGCGGGGAGCTGTTTTTT.

This clonotype has just a few counts. The chain joins TRBV4-1 to TRBJ2-6, with 9 bases identical to TRBD1. Germline CDR1 is MGHRA and CDR2 is YSYEKL. V was pared by 0 bases and J by 3 bases, with 6 bases of the junction left unmatched. This CDR3 has 18 residues. Here the CDR3 DNA reads TGCGCCAGCAGCCAAGAGGAACAGGGGGCCGGTGGGGCCAACGTCCTGACTTTC. Translation gives CASSQEEQGAGGANVLTF.

This clonotype has a count of ten or more. The junction differs from germline at one of its ends, possibly a read error. This sequence joins TRBV7-2 and TRBJ2-1; D is uncertain. The CDR3 runs 12 residues. The germline V gene encodes CDR1 SGHTA and CDR2 FQGNSA. CDR3: CASSSPYDEQFF. For the CDR3, the DNA is TGTGCCAGCAGCTCCCCCTACGATGAGCAGTTCTTC.

There are a few counts of this clonotype. The chain joins TRBV12-3 or TRBV12-4 to TRBJ1-5; TRBD1 matches 9 bases. V gave up 7 bases and J gave up 5 bases; unmatched junction bases: 6. This CDR3 has 14 amino acids. The chain's CDR3 is CASTKDRGDQPQHF. CDR3 coding DNA: TGTGCCAGCACTAAGGACAGGGGAGATCAGCCCCAGCATTTT.

This clonotype appeared a few times. This rearrangement joins TRBV6-5 to TRBJ1-5; 8 nucleotides agree with TRBD1. V lost 6 bases and J lost 1; bases outside the gene matches: 8. Per germline, CDR1 MNHEY and CDR2 SVGAGI. The CDR3 runs to 16 residues. CDR3 amino acids: CASRPHDRGSNQPQHF. The CDR3 DNA is TGTGCCAGCAGGCCCCATGACAGGGGCAGCAATCAGCCCCAGCATTTT.

The J gene is TRBJ1-5, the V gene TRBV4-1; the D is unclear. Germline V gene sequence: CDR1 MGHRA, CDR2 YSYEKL. The CDR3 extends over 14 amino acids. Trimming pared 2 bases from V and 9 bases from J, leaving 14 bases between. CDR3 amino acids: CASSQLLSTGPQHF. CDR3 bases: TGCGCCAGCAGCCAACTACTAAGCACCGGGCCCCAGCATTTT.

This sequence joins TRBV7-3 and TRBJ1-6, with TRBD1 as a possible D gene (5 bases). Germline V CDR1 and CDR2: SGHTA, FQGTGA. V gave up 4 bases and J gave up 11 bases, with 12 bases separating them. CDR3 length: 13 residues. As DNA, the CDR3 is TGTGCCAGCAGCTCCCAGGGAGGGGCACCCCTCCACTTT. This codes for CASSSQGGAPLHF.

In regard to this clonotype: A junction boundary mismatches the germline segment, possibly from a read error. The genes are TRBV7-6 and TRBJ2-7; a possible D gene is TRBD1 (6 bases). The CDR3 loop spans 13 amino acids. The germline gives CDR1 SGHVS, CDR2 FNYEAQ. The CDR3 region is CASSFLGDTEQYF. The DNA of the CDR3 is TGTGCTAGCAGCTTTCTGGGGGACACAGAGCAGTACTTC.

The V call is TRBV15, the J call TRBJ2-2, with TRBD1 as a possible D gene (5 bases). The V and J ends lost 8 bases and 4 bases respectively, with 17 bases between them. The CDR3 extends over 15 amino acids. Looked up from germline, CDR1 is LNHNV and CDR2 is YYDKDF (reference sequence). Here the CDR3 DNA reads TGTGCCACCGGCCCAGGGAATAGGCGCACCGGGGAGCTGTTTTTT. Its protein product is CATGPGNRRTGELFF.

The chain joins TRBV7-9 to TRBJ1-2; 7 bases map to TRBD1. The CDR3 spans 16 residues. Germline V gives CDR1 SEHNR, CDR2 FQNEAQ (reference sequence). After removal of 1 base from V and 6 bases from J, the junction contained 11 bases not matched to a gene. The CDR3 spells CASSLGTGERMDGYTF. CDR3 nucleotides: TGTGCCAGCAGCTTAGGTACAGGGGAGAGAATGGATGGCTACACCTTC.

DNA for the CDR3: TGTGCCAGCAGCTCCCGGGACAGGTCGGAGGACGAGCAGTACGTC. Translated: CASSSRDRSEDEQYV. The J gene is TRBJ2-7, the V gene TRBV7-3; TRBD1 matches at 8 bases. The V gene's germline CDR1 is SGHTA and CDR2 FQGTGA. V lost 4 bases to trimming and J lost 5 bases; unmatched junction nucleotides: 10. The CDR3 extends over 15 amino acids.

This clonotype was seen at least ten times. This chain uses TRBV6-2 or TRBV6-3 with TRBJ2-3, with D uncertain. The CDR3 length is 10 residues. Germline lookup yields CDR1 MNHEY and CDR2 SVGEGT. The V and J ends lost 7 bases and 5 bases respectively, with 4 bases between them. The chain's CDR3 is CASKGDTQYF. Here the CDR3 DNA reads TGTGCCAGCAAGGGAGATACGCAGTATTTT.